These 23 T cell receptor beta chains share one sample of origin, sequenced in a study of T-cell reconstitution after alpha-beta-depleted transplantation in children. Unique molecular identifiers featured in how the TCRbeta library was prepared. TCRdb analysed the PCR reads with MiXCR anew, one entry per CDR3 protein. The sample shows around 250,000 distinct CDR3 sequences, nearly 10% of them seen only once. The sequenced sample was PBMCs from the stem cell graft donor, obtained from the stem cell graft. These receptors were collected from a human donor who donated a stem cell graft to a child with SCID.

This clonotype has just a few counts. The chain is built from TRBV5-1 and TRBJ2-3, with 11 bases that match TRBD2. The junction had 3 bases not matched to a gene; V was cut back by 0 bases and J by 3 bases. CDR3 size: 16 residues. The germline V gene has CDR1 SGHRS and CDR2 YFSETQ. The CDR3 reads CASSLGGTSGTDTQYF. CDR3 nucleotides: TGCGCCAGCAGCTTGGGTGGGACTAGCGGTACAGATACGCAGTATTTT.

The chain recombines TRBV3-1 with TRBJ2-3; a possible D gene is TRBD1 (5 bases). V was trimmed by 7 bases and J by 7 bases, leaving 21 bases between them. Germline V gene data show CDR1 as LGHDT and CDR2 as YNNKEL (reference sequence). This CDR3 has 15 amino acids. In nucleotides, the CDR3 is TGTGCCAGCACCAAGGTGGTCCCTTGGACACATACGCAGTATTTT. It is translated as CASTKVVPWTHTQYF.

The table lists this clonotype with a few counts. The chain carries TRBV12-3 or TRBV12-4 and TRBJ2-2; 7 bases line up with TRBD1. This CDR3 is built from 15 residues. V trimming: 6 bases; J trimming: 4 bases; junction bases outside the gene matches: 8. The CDR3 here is CASRRDDRATGELFF. CDR3 coding DNA: TGTGCCAGCAGGCGTGATGACAGGGCCACCGGGGAGCTGTTTTTT.

This clonotype has more than one count but fewer than ten. The V call is TRBV11-2, the J call TRBJ2-3; 7 nucleotides agree with TRBD2. The length of the CDR3 is 16 residues. Germline loops: CDR1 SGHAT, CDR2 FQNNGV. The junction had 8 bases not matched to a gene; V was cut back by 4 bases and J by 1 base. This CDR3 is CASSSNGGGGTDTQYF. The CDR3 nucleotides read TGTGCCAGCAGCTCCAACGGCGGGGGTGGCACAGATACGCAGTATTTT.

The chain links TRBV5-1 to TRBJ2-2; no clear D gene. This CDR3 region has 13 residues. Germline loops: CDR1 SGHRS, CDR2 YFSETQ. Between the trimmed V and J ends, which lost 2 bases and 4 bases, there was a span of 6 bases. CDR3 sequence: CASSFRSTGELFF. CDR3 in DNA: TGCGCCAGCAGCTTCCGCAGCACCGGGGAGCTGTTTTTT.

The V call is TRBV12-3 or TRBV12-4, the J call TRBJ1-3, with D possibly being TRBD1 (6 bases). V shed 5 bases and J shed 2 bases, with 19 bases lying between them. CDR3 length: 17 residues. The chain's CDR3 is CASSRQQGTVAGNTIYF. The CDR3 coding sequence is TGTGCCAGCAGTAGACAACAGGGCACCGTCGCTGGAAACACCATATATTTT.

This clonotype was recorded a few times. The chain recombines TRBV11-2 with TRBJ2-7; D may be TRBD2 (7 bases). The CDR3 consists of 15 residues. Deletions cut 4 bases from V and 5 bases from J, with 18 bases between. In germline, CDR1 is SGHAT, CDR2 FQNNGV. The CDR3 spells CASSSLGGAVDEQYF. In nucleotides, the CDR3 is TGTGCCAGCAGCTCCCTGGGGGGGGCCGTAGACGAGCAGTACTTC. Variable domain in full (rest from reference TRBV11-2 and TRBJ2-7): EAGVAQSPRYKIIEKRQSVAFWCNPISGHATLYWYQQILGQGPKLLIQFQNNGVVDDSQLPKDRFSAERLKGVDSTLKIQPAKLEDSAVYLCASSSLGGAVDEQYFGPGTRLTVT.

This clonotype was counted at least ten times. The chain has TRBV4-2 and TRBJ1-2, with D uncertain. The ends were cut back, 2 bases at V and 0 bases at J, with 13 bases in the middle. Germline CDR1 LGHNA, CDR2 YNFKEQ. The CDR3 sequence is 16 residues long. The CDR3 nucleotides read TGTGCCAGCAGCCAAACGTCGGCGAACTCTAACTATGGCTACACCTTC. As protein: CASSQTSANSNYGYTF.

J is TRBJ2-7 and V is TRBV7-9, with a weak D call TRBD1 (5 bases). Germline CDR1 and CDR2: SEHNR and FQNEAQ (reference sequence). Trimming left V 5 bases short and J 4 bases short, with 15 bases between. The CDR3 runs to 14 residues. The CDR3: CASSPQLDSYEQYF. DNA of the CDR3: TGTGCCAGCAGCCCACAACTCGACAGTTACGAGCAGTACTTC.

The sample holds a few counts of this clonotype. The chain uses TRBV6-5 and TRBJ2-3; the D call may be TRBD1 or TRBD2 (5 bases each). Trimming pared 3 bases from V and 6 bases from J, leaving 19 bases between. There are 16 residues in the CDR3. Germline V lookup: CDR1 MNHEY, CDR2 SVGAGI. The CDR3 nucleotides are TGTGCCAGCAGTTATTATCGTGGGGGTGCAGGGGATACGCAGTATTTT. This gives the protein CASSYYRGGAGDTQYF.

This clonotype was picked up a small number of times. This rearrangement joins TRBV2 to TRBJ2-1; D possibly uses TRBD1 or TRBD2 (5 bases each). The CDR3 has 13 residues. Trimming took off 3 bases at V and 7 bases at J, with 10 bases between the two ends. Germline assignment: CDR1 SNHLY and CDR2 FYNNEI. Written as DNA, the CDR3 is TGTGCCAGCAGTGATTGGGGGTCGAATGAGCAGTTCTTC. Encoded protein: CASSDWGSNEQFF.

The rearrangement uses TRBV5-1 and TRBJ1-4; D gene uncertain. There are 17 residues in the CDR3. V shed 4 bases and J shed 0 bases, with 16 bases lying between them. Germline V lookup: CDR1 SGHRS, CDR2 YFSETQ. CDR3 sequence: CASSMSARKTTNEKLFF. CDR3 in DNA: TGCGCCAGCAGCATGAGCGCCAGGAAAACAACTAATGAAAAACTGTTTTTT. Filled out from reference TRBV5-1 and TRBJ1-4, the complete variable domain reads KAGVTQTPRYLIKTRGQQVTLSCSPISGHRSVSWYQQTPGQGLQFLFEYFSETQRNKGNFPGRFSGRQFSNSRSEMNVSTLELGDSALYLCASSMSARKTTNEKLFFGSGTQLSVL.

The sample holds many counts of this clonotype. The rearrangement uses TRBV5-1 and TRBJ2-3; D uncertain. The germline CDR1 and CDR2 sequences are SGHRS and YFSETQ. The CDR3 consists of 15 residues. Trimming left V 1 base short and J 1 base short, with 10 bases between. The CDR3 protein is CASSLLDGGTDTQYF. The CDR3 region has the DNA TGCGCCAGCAGCTTGCTCGACGGAGGCACAGATACGCAGTATTTT.

This clonotype showed up just a few times. The chain employs TRBV6-5 and TRBJ2-1; 8 nucleotides line up with TRBD2. After removal of 2 bases from V and 8 bases from J, the junction contained 11 bases not matched to a gene. The germline CDR1 and CDR2 sequences are MNHEY and SVGAGI. The CDR3 runs to 16 residues. CDR3 in amino acids: CASSYRGTGGIDEQFF. In nucleotides, the CDR3 is TGTGCCAGCAGTTACCGGGGAACGGGGGGGATCGATGAGCAGTTCTTC.

This clonotype was counted a few times. The rearrangement joins TRBV6-1 to TRBJ2-1; the match to TRBD2 covers 8 bases. The CDR3 has 16 residues. The germline gives CDR1 MNHNS, CDR2 SASEGT. Trimming at V came to 2 bases and at J to 0 bases, leaving 3 bases not matched to a gene. The CDR3 spells CASSERTSPSYNEQFF. CDR3 nucleotide sequence: TGTGCCAGCAGTGAACGGACTAGCCCCTCCTACAATGAGCAGTTCTTC.

The genes are TRBV6-1 and TRBJ2-1; 10 bases are a match to TRBD2. Germline V gene lookup returns CDR1 MNHNS and CDR2 SASEGT. The CDR3 extends over 14 amino acids. Trimming cost V 7 bases and J 3 bases; bases outside gene matches: 3. The CDR3 DNA reads as TGTGCCAGCAATCTAGCGGGGGTCTACAATGAGCAGTTCTTC. It yields the protein CASNLAGVYNEQFF.

This clonotype was picked up a small number of times. The chain is built from TRBV7-8 and TRBJ2-7; D is unresolved. CDR1 and CDR2 (germline): SGHVS, FQNEAQ. CDR3 length equals 16 residues. V lost 1 base and J 6 bases, leaving 19 bases between the germline ends. The CDR3 coding sequence is TGTGCCAGCAGCTTAGGGGGTGGGATTGGAGTTCCCGAGCAGTACTTC. Amino acid sequence: CASSLGGGIGVPEQYF.

This clonotype was picked up a small number of times. V and J are TRBV5-6 and TRBJ2-1, with D possibly TRBD1 on 6 matching bases. Germline V gene lookup returns CDR1 SGHDT and CDR2 YYEEEE. This CDR3 has 14 amino acids. Trimming pared 4 bases from V and 0 bases from J, leaving 8 bases between. CDR3 in DNA: TGTGCCAGCAGCGAAGGGGGCTCCTACAATGAGCAGTTCTTC. Amino acids: CASSEGGSYNEQFF.

This clonotype was counted at least ten times. The V gene is TRBV29-1, the J gene TRBJ2-7, with D unresolved. V lost 1 base to trimming and J lost 0 bases, with 4 bases between them. The CDR3 covers 12 residues. CDR1 and CDR2 (germline): SQVTM, ANQGSEA. CDR3 in amino acids: CSVEAHSYEQYF. CDR3 sequence (DNA): TGCAGCGTTGAAGCCCACTCCTACGAGCAGTACTTC.

The table lists this clonotype with a few counts. The chain uses TRBV4-2 and TRBJ2-7; 12 nucleotides line up with TRBD1. In germline, CDR1 is LGHNA, CDR2 YNFKEQ. The CDR3 has 17 amino acids. V lost 0 bases, J lost 6 bases, and 9 bases stayed unmatched. CDR3 DNA: TGTGCCAGCAGCCAAGATCTGGGGACAGGGGGCTCATCCGAGCAGTACTTC. This translates into CASSQDLGTGGSSEQYF.

The CDR3 bases are TGTGCCAGCACCCTATCTGTTTTAAACACTGAAGCTTTCTTT. Amino acid sequence: CASTLSVLNTEAFF. The chain joins TRBV7-9 to TRBJ1-1; D is unresolved. This CDR3 has 14 residues. With 7 bases removed from V and 2 bases from J, the gap between germline ends came to 14 bases. CDR1 and CDR2 from the germline V gene are SEHNR and FQNEAQ (reference sequence).

In this sample, this clonotype turned up a few times. The chain carries TRBV5-5 and TRBJ1-4, with D hard to call. V was shortened by 0 bases and J by 8 bases, with 8 bases between the two germline ends. The CDR3 is 13 residues long. Germline-derived CDR1 and CDR2 are SGHKS and YYEKEE (reference sequence). The CDR3: CASSLVPEEKLFF. CDR3 DNA sequence: TGTGCCAGCAGCTTGGTCCCGGAGGAAAAACTGTTTTTT.

This clonotype occurred a few times. The chain couples TRBV5-1 to TRBJ2-7, with D possibly matching TRBD1 (6 bases). The CDR3 spans 14 residues. V lost 4 bases, J lost 2 bases, and 13 bases lay in between. From germline, CDR1 is SGHRS and CDR2 YFSETQ. The CDR3 sequence: CASSRDRPTYEQYF. Written as DNA, the CDR3 is TGCGCCAGCAGCCGAGACAGGCCAACCTACGAGCAGTACTTC. The variable domain in full, completed from reference TRBV5-1 and TRBJ2-7, reads KAGVTQTPRYLIKTRGQQVTLSCSPISGHRSVSWYQQTPGQGLQFLFEYFSETQRNKGNFPGRFSGRQFSNSRSEMNVSTLELGDSALYLCASSRDRPTYEQYFGPGTRLTVT.